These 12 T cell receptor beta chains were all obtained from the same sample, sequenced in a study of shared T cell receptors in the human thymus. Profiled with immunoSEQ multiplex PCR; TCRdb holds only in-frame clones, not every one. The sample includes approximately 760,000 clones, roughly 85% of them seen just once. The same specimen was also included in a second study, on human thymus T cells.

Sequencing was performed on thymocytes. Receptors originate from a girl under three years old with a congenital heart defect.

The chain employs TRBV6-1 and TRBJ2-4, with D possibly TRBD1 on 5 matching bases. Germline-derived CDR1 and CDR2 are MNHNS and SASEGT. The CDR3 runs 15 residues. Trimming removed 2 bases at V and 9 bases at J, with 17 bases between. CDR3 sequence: CASSENQRGPTIQYF. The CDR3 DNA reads TGTGCCAGCAGTGAAAATCAAAGGGGTCCCACCATTCAGTACTTC.

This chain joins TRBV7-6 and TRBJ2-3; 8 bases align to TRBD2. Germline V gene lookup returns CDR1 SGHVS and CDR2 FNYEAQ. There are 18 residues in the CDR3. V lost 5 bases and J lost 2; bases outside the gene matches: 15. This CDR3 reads CASSPSGAGVLYTDTQYF. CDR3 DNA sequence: TGTGCCAGCAGCCCCTCTGGAGCGGGGGTGCTTTACACAGATACGCAGTATTTT.

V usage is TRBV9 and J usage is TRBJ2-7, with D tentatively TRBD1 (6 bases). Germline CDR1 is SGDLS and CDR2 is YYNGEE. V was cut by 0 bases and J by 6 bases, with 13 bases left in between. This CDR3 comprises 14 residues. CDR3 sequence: CASSVGDGQSEQYF. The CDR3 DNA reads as TGTGCCAGCAGCGTAGGGGACGGACAGAGCGAGCAGTACTTC.

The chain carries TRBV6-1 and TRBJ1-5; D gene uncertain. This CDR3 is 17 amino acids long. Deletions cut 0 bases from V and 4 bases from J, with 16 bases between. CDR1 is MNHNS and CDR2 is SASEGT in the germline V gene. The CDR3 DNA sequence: TGTGCCAGCAGTGAAGCGCGCATGGGAGATGGTAATCAGCCCCAGCATTTT. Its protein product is CASSEARMGDGNQPQHF.

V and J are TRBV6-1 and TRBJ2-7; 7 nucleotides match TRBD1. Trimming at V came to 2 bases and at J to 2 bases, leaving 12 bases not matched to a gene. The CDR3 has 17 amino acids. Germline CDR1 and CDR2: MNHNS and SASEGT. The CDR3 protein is CASSEPETGDRPYEQYF. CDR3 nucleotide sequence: TGTGCCAGCAGTGAACCTGAAACAGGGGACCGACCCTACGAGCAGTACTTC.

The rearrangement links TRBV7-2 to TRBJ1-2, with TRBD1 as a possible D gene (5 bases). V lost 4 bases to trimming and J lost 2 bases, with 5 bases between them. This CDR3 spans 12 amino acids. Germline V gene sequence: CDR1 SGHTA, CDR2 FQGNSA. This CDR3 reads CASSSGNYGYTF. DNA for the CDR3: TGTGCCAGCAGCTCAGGGAACTATGGCTACACCTTC.

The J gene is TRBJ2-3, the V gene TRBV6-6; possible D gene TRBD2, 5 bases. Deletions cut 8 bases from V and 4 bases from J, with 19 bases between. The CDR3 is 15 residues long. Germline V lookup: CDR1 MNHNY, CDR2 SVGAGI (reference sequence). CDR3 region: CASLIASRGPDTQYF. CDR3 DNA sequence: TGTGCCAGCTTAATCGCCAGTCGGGGTCCAGATACGCAGTATTTT.

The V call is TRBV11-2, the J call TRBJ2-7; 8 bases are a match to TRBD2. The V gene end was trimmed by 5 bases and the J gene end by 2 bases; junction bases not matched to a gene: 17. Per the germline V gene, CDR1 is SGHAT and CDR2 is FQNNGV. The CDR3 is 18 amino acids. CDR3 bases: TGTGCCAGCAGCGCCGGCACTAGCGGAACCCTCCTACCCTACGAGCAGTACTTC. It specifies CASSAGTSGTLLPYEQYF.

CDR3 in DNA: TGTGCCATCAGGGATATTAGGCGGTATGGCTACACCTTC. This translates into CAIRDIRRYGYTF. The rearrangement joins TRBV10-3 to TRBJ1-2; D unresolved. Germline V lookup: CDR1 ENHRY, CDR2 SYGVKD. V lost 6 bases and J lost 5, with 13 bases in between. This CDR3 has 13 residues.

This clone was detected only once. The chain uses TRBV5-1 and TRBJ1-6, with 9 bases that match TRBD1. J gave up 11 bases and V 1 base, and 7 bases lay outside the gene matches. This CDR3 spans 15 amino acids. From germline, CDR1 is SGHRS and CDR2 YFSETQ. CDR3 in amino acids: CASSLTGGDGAPLHF. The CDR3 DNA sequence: TGCGCCAGCAGCTTGACAGGGGGCGATGGTGCACCCCTCCACTTT.

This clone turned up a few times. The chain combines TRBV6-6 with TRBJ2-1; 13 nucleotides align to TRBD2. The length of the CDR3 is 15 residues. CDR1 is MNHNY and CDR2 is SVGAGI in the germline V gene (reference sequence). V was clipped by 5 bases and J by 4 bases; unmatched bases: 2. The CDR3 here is CASSQLAGGYNEQFF. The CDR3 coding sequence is TGTGCCAGCAGTCAACTAGCGGGGGGGTACAATGAGCAGTTCTTC.

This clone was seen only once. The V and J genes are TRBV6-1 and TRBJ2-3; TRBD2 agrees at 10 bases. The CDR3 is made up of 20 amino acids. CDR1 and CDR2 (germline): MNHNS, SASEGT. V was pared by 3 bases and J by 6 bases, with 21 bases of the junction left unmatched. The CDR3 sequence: CASSDRVHLNLAGGPDTQYF. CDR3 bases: TGTGCCAGCAGTGACCGAGTCCACCTAAATTTAGCGGGGGGCCCGGATACGCAGTATTTT.